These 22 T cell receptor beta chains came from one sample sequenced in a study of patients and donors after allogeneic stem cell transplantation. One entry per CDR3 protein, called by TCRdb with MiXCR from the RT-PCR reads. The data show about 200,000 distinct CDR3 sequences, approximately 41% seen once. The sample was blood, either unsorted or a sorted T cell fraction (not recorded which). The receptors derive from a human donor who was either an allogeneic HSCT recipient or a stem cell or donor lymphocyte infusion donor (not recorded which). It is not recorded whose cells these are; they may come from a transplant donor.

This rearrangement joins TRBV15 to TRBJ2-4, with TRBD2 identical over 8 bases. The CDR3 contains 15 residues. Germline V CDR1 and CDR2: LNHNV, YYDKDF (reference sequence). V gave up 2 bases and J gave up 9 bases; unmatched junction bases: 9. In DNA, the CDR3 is TGTGCCACCAGCAGAAGCCAGCGGGAGCTGGGCATTCAGTACTTC. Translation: CATSRSQRELGIQYF.

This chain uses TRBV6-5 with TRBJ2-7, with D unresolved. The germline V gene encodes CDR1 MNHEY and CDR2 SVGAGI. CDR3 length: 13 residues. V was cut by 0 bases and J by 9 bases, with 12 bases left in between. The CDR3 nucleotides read TGTGCCAGCAGTTACTCTGGGTGGCCGGGGCAGTACTTC. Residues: CASSYSGWPGQYF.

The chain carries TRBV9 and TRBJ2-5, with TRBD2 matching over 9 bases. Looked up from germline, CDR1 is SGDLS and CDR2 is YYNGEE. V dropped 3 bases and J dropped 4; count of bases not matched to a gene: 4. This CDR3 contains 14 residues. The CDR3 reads CASSEGGRVETQYF. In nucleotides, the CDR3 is TGTGCCAGCAGCGAAGGCGGGAGGGTAGAGACCCAGTACTTC.

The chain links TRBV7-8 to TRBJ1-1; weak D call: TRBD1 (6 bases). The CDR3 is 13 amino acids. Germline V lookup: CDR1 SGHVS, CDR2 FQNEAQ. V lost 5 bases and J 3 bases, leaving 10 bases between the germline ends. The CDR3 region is CASSGQTYTEAFF. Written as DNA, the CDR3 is TGTGCCAGCAGCGGACAGACTTACACTGAAGCTTTCTTT. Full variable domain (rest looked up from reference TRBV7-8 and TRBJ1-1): GAGVSQSPRYKVAKRGQDVALRCDPISGHVSLFWYQQALGQGPEFLTYFQNEAQLDKSGLPSDRFFAERPEGSVSTLKIQRTQQEDSAVYLCASSGQTYTEAFFGQGTRLTVV.

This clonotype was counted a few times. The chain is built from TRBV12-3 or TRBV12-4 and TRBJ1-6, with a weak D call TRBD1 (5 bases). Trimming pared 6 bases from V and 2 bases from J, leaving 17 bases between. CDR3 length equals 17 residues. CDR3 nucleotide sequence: TGTGCCAGCAGCCCCAGTAGGGCAGGGCCCTATAATTCACCCCTCCACTTT. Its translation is CASSPSRAGPYNSPLHF.

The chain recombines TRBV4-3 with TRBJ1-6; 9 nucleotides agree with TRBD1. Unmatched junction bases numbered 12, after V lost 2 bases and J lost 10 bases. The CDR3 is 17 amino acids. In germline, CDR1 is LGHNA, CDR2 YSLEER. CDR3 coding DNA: TGCGCCAGCAGCCAATTTATACAGGGGGCGACGGAGTCACCCCTCCACTTT. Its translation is CASSQFIQGATESPLHF.

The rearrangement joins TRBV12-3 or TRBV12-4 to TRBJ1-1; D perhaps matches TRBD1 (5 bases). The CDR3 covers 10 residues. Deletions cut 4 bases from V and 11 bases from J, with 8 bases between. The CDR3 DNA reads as TGTGCCAGCAGTTCAGGGCCGGCTTTCTTT. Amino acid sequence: CASSSGPAFF.

The CDR3 DNA is TGCAGCGTTGGTCGCTCTACAGGGAGCCGAAGAGGGATCTACAATGAGCAGTTCTTC. Its translation is CSVGRSTGSRRGIYNEQFF. The chain has TRBV29-1 and TRBJ2-1, with a possible D match to TRBD1 (6 bases). Germline loops: CDR1 SQVTM, CDR2 ANQGSEA. V lost 4 bases and J 3 bases, leaving 28 bases between the germline ends. This CDR3 has 19 residues.

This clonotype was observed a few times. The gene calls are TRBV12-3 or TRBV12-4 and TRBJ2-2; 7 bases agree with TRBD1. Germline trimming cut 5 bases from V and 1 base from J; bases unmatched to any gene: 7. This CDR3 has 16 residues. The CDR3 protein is CASSPTGLGNTGELFF. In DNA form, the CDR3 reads TGTGCCAGCAGTCCGACAGGGTTGGGGAACACCGGGGAGCTGTTTTTT.

The CDR3 bases are TGTGCCAGCAGCCCCCTAGAGGAGGCTTCACCCCTCCACTTT. It yields the protein CASSPLEEASPLHF. The J gene is TRBJ1-6, the V gene TRBV5-5; D not resolved. CDR3 length: 14 residues. Deletions cut 4 bases from V and 9 bases from J, with 14 bases between. The germline CDR1 and CDR2 sequences are SGHKS and YYEKEE (reference sequence).

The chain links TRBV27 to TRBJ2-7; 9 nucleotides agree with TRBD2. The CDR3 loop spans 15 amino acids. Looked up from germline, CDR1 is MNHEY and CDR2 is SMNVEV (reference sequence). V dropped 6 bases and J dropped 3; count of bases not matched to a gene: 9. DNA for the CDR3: TGTGCCAGCAGCCCCGGGACTAGCCCTCACTACGAGCAGTACTTC. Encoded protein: CASSPGTSPHYEQYF.

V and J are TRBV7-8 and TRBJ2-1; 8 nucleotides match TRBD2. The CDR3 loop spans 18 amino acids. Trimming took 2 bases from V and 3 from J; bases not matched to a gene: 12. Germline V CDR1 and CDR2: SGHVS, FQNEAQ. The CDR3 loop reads CASSLSGGAGVLYNEQFF. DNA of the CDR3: TGTGCCAGCAGCTTATCCGGGGGGGCGGGAGTTCTCTACAATGAGCAGTTCTTC.

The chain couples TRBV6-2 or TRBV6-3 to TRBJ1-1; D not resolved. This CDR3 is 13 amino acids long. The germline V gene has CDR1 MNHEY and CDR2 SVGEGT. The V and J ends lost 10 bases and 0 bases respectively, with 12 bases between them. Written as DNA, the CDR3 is TGTGCCACGTTACCGGGTCTGAACACTGAAGCTTTCTTT. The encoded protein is CATLPGLNTEAFF.

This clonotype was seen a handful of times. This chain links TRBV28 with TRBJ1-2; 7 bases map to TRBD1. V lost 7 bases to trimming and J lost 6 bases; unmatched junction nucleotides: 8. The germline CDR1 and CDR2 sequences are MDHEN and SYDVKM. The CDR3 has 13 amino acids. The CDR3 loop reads CASTLRQGHGYTF. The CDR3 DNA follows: TGTGCCAGCACTCTGAGACAGGGTCATGGCTACACCTTC.

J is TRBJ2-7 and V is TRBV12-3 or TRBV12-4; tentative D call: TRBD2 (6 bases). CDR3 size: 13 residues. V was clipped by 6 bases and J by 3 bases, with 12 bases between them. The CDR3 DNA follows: TGTGCCAGCAGAGGCGGGAAGAACTACGAGCAGTACTTC. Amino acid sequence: CASRGGKNYEQYF.

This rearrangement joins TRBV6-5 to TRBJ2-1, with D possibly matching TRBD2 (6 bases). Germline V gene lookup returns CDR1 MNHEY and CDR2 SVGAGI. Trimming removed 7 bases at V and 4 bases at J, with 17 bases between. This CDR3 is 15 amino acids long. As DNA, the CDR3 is TGTGCCAGCACCTCGACTAGAGTGGGTTACAATGAGCAGTTCTTC. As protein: CASTSTRVGYNEQFF.

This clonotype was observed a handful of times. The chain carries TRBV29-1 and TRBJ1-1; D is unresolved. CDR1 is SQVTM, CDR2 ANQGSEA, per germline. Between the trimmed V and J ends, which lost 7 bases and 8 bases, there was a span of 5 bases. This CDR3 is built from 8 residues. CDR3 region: CSAGEAFF. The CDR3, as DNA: TGCAGCGCTGGGGAAGCTTTCTTT.

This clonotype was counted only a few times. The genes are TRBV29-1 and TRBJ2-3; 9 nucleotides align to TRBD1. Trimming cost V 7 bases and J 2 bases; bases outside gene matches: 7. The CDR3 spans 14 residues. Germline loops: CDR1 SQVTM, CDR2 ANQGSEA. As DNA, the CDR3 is TGCAGCGCTCCCGGGACAGGGATCACAGATACGCAGTATTTT. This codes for CSAPGTGITDTQYF.

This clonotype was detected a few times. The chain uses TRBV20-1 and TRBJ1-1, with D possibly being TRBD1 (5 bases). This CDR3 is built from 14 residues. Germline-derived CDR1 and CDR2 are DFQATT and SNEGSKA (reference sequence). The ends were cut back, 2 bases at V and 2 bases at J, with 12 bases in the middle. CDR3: CSARPGLPNTEAFF. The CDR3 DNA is TGCAGTGCTAGACCGGGACTCCCTAACACTGAAGCTTTCTTT.

CDR3 bases: TGTGCCAGCAGTCTACAGGGACTGAAAGAGACCCAGTACTTC. Its translation is CASSLQGLKETQYF. V and J are TRBV12-3 or TRBV12-4 and TRBJ2-5, with D perhaps given as TRBD1 or TRBD2 (6 bases each). Trimming pared 5 bases from V and 3 bases from J, leaving 13 bases between. This CDR3 is 14 amino acids long.

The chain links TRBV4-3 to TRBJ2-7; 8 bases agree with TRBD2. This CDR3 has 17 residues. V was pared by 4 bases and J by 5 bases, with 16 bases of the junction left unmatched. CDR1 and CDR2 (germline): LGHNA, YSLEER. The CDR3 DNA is TGCGCCAGCAGCCCCCTGCACGGGGGGGCAGGGGAAAACGAGCAGTACTTC. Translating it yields CASSPLHGGAGENEQYF.

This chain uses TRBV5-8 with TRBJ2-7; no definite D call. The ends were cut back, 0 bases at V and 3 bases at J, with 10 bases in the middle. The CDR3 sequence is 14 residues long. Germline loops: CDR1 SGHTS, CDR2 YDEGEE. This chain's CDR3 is CASSLAFNRYEQYF. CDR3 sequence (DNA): TGTGCCAGCAGCTTGGCCTTCAACCGCTACGAGCAGTACTTC.